This paragraph reports one T cell receptor beta chain. The data are from a study of shared clonotypes between healthy human individuals. Naive CD8 cells lacked CD45RO, underwent positive selection for CCR7 and left out terminally differentiated effector memory CD45RA+ cells. Assay: immunoSEQ multiplex PCR; the TCRdb copy retains only in-frame clones and omits some. There are millions of clones in the sample; about 92% occur only once, and about 1.5% lies in the top ten. Sequencing was performed on naive CD8+ T cells from PBMCs. The TCR comes from a man in his late teens or twenties in good health. Some clones in this sample may be carry-over from other donors' samples.

CDR3 loop: CASSQSPNPYEQYF. The CDR3 nucleotides are TGCGCCAGCAGCCAAAGTCCAAACCCCTACGAGCAGTACTTC. V and J are TRBV4-3 and TRBJ2-7; D is unclear. The CDR3 consists of 14 residues. Trimming cost V 2 bases and J 2 bases, with 10 bases left between them. Germline CDR1 and CDR2: LGHNA and YSLEER.